This entry describes one T cell receptor (beta chain). These data come from a study of blood T cell repertoires in COVID-19. Original processing methods: Reference gene primer amplification gave nucleated cell count estimates. TCRdb's copy holds only in-frame clones and misses some; the assay was immunoSEQ multiplex PCR. V, J and clone size reflect that table, while D and trimming were determined from the DNA. Of tens of thousands of clones detected, around 90% appear once; the ten largest clones hold roughly 4%. After removal of 6 bases from V and 2 bases from J, the junction contained 18 bases not matched to a gene. CDR1 LGHNA and CDR2 YSLEER come from the germline V gene. The CDR3 consists of 19 residues.

The receptor was derived from a human donor in a cohort sampled during active COVID-19. The rearrangement links TRBV4-3 to TRBJ2-1; 8 nucleotides agree with TRBD2. The source material was peripheral blood. The DNA of the CDR3 is TGCGCCAGCAGTCGATTGGCGGGGGGCGAATACTACACCTACAATGAGCAGTTCTTC. This codes for CASSRLAGGEYYTYNEQFF.